Included here is one TCR beta chain sequence, with context. What it binds is unknown. TCRdb analysed the 5' RACE reads with MiXCR anew, one entry per CDR3 protein. The sample comprises some 150,000 distinct CDR3 sequences, roughly 44% of which are singletons, and around 15% rests with the top ten. The sample is drawn from a study of CD8 T cells in ankylosing spondylitis. Germline V gene sequence: CDR1 LNHNV, CDR2 YYDKDF (reference sequence). The CDR3 loop spans 15 amino acids. Trimming pared 0 bases from V and 0 bases from J, leaving 5 bases between. Study results and limitations: From matched ankylosing spondylitis synovial fluid, disease-linked clones were reportedly recovered at significantly enriched levels.

Sequences were obtained from synovial fluid, either unsorted or a sorted T cell fraction (not recorded which). The rearrangement joins TRBV15 to TRBJ1-4; perhaps TRBD1 as D (5 bases). This TCR was sampled from a male donor with ankylosing spondylitis. CDR3 sequence: CATSREGATNEKLFF. The CDR3 nucleotides read TGTGCCACCAGCAGAGAAGGGGCAACTAATGAAAAACTGTTTTTT. Full variable domain (outside the CDR3, taken from reference TRBV15 and TRBJ1-4): DAMVIQNPRYQVTQFGKPVTLSCSQTLNHNVMYWYQQKSSQAPKLLFHYYDKDFNNEADTPDNFQSRRPNTSFCFLDIRSPGLGDTAMYLCATSREGATNEKLFFGSGTQLSVL.